This TCR beta chain is from a study of blood T cell repertoires in COVID-19. Study-level background: PBMCs, B-cell-depleted T cells, or T cells were the source of the cDNA or gDNA that made up the material.

The CDR3 sequence is 13 residues long. CDR1 is MDHEN, CDR2 SYDVKM, per germline. J was trimmed by 1 base and V by 8 bases; bases with no gene match: 5. Method: immunoSEQ multiplex PCR; TCRdb's copy keeps in-frame clones and lacks some. The sample holds about 430,000 clones, over 75% seen once. The age range of participants was about 18 to 100 years, with residence in around 22 US areas. Categorization into cohorts depended on clinical history that participants reported. This clone was seen only once. The source material was PBMCs or T cells enriched from blood (not recorded which). The J gene is TRBJ2-7, the V gene TRBV28, with 7 bases aligning to TRBD1. This sequence originates from a man aged 25-45 years who had recovered from COVID-19. The CDR3 sequence: CASEQGTSYEQYF. DNA of the CDR3: TGTGCCAGCGAACAGGGGACATCCTACGAGCAGTACTTC.